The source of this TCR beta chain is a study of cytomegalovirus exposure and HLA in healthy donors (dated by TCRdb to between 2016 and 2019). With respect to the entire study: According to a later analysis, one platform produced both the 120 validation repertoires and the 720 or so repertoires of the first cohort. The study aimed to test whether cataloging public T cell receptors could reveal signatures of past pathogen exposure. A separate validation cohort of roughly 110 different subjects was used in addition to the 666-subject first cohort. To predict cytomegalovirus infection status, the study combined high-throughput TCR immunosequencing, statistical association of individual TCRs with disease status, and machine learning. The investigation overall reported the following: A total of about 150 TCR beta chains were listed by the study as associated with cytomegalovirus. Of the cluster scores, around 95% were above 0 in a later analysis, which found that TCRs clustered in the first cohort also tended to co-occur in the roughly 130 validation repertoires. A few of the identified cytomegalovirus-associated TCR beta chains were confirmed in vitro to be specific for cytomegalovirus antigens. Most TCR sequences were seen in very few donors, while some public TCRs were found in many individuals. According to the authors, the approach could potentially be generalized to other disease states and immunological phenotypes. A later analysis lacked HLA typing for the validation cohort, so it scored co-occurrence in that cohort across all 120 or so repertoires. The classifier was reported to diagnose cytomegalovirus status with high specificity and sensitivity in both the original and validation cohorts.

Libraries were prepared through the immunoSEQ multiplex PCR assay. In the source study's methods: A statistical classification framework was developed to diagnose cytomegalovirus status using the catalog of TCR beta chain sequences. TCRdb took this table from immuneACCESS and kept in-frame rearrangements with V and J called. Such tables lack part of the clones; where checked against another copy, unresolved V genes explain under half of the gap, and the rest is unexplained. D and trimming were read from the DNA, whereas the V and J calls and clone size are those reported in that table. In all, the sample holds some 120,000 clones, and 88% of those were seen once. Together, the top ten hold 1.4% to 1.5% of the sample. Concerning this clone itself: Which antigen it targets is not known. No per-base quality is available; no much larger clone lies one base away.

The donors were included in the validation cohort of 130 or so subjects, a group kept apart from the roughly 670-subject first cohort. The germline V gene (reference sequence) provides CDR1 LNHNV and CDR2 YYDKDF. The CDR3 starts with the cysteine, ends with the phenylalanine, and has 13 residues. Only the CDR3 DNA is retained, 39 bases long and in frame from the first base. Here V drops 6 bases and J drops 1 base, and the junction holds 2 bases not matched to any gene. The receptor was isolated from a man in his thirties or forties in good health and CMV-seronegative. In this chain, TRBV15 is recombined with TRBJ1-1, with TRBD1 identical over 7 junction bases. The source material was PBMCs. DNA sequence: TGTGCCACCAGGGGACAGAAGAACACTGAAGCTTTCTTT. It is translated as CATRGQKNTEAFF.